This passage covers 12 T cell receptor beta chains from one sample sequenced in a study of blood T cell repertoires in COVID-19. The table came from immunoSEQ multiplex PCR; TCRdb's copy has only in-frame clones and leaves some out. The sample yields about 50,000 clones, roughly 86% seen once. Specimen: peripheral blood. Receptors originate from a woman between 55 and 75 years old with acute or convalescent COVID-19.

This clone showed up just a few times. The chain is built from TRBV27 and TRBJ1-2; D is undetermined. The CDR3 contains 13 residues. Per germline, CDR1 MNHEY and CDR2 SMNVEV (reference sequence). Trimming pared 5 bases from V and 7 bases from J, leaving 14 bases between. This CDR3 is CASSPAGLGGYTF. Here the CDR3 DNA reads TGTGCCAGCAGTCCTGCGGGTCTCGGTGGCTACACCTTC.

The V gene is TRBV5-8, the J gene TRBJ2-6; weak D call: TRBD1 (5 bases). The ends were cut back, 3 bases at V and 3 bases at J, with 19 bases in the middle. The CDR3 loop spans 18 amino acids. Germline V gene sequence: CDR1 SGHTS, CDR2 YDEGEE. The CDR3 DNA sequence: TGTGCCAGCAGCTCAAGTTCAGGGTCCCCCAGTGGGGCCAACGTCCTGACTTTC. Its translation: CASSSSSGSPSGANVLTF.

The rearrangement uses TRBV7-2 and TRBJ1-2; D remains ambiguous. Trimming removed 2 bases at V and 5 bases at J, with 9 bases between. Per the germline V gene, CDR1 is SGHTA and CDR2 is FQGNSA. The CDR3 is 13 amino acids. The CDR3 nucleotides are TGTGCCAGCAGCTTAACGAAAGAGTATGGCTACACCTTC. This sequence encodes CASSLTKEYGYTF. Full variable domain (rest looked up from reference TRBV7-2 and TRBJ1-2): GAGVSQSPSNKVTEKGKDVELRCDPISGHTALYWYRQSLGQGLEFLIYFQGNSAPDKSGLPSDRFSAERTGGSVSTLTIQRTQQEDSAVYLCASSLTKEYGYTFGSGTRLTVV.

The chain couples TRBV5-1 to TRBJ2-5; 7 positions agree with TRBD1. Germline V lookup: CDR1 SGHRS, CDR2 YFSETQ. Trimming at V came to 4 bases and at J to 1 base, leaving 4 bases not matched to a gene. This CDR3 contains 14 residues. CDR3 in amino acids: CASSVWDSQETQYF. The CDR3 DNA reads TGCGCCAGCAGCGTTTGGGACAGCCAAGAGACCCAGTACTTC.

This clone was seen more than once but under ten times. Other DNA sequences from this sample encode an identical CDR3 as well. The chain uses TRBV18 and TRBJ1-1, with 8 positions matching TRBD1. V shed 3 bases, J shed 1 base, and the junction held 7 bases outside the gene matches. The CDR3 has 16 amino acids. Looked up from germline, CDR1 is KGHSH and CDR2 is LQKENI. CDR3 coding DNA: TGTGCCAGCTCACCGATGGGGGGACAGGAGAACACTGAAGCTTTCTTT. It is translated as CASSPMGGQENTEAFF.

J is TRBJ2-1 and V is TRBV5-5; 12 bases are shared with TRBD2. The CDR3 sequence is 15 residues long. CDR1 SGHKS and CDR2 YYEKEE come from the germline V gene (reference sequence). With V trimmed by 4 bases and J by 6 bases, 5 bases remained unmatched. For the CDR3, the DNA is TGTGCCAGCAGCCTAGGACTAGCGGGATCCAATGAGCAGTTCTTC. Residues: CASSLGLAGSNEQFF.

This clone is a singleton in its sample. The chain is built from TRBV7-2 and TRBJ1-2; TRBD1 might be the D (5 bases). This CDR3 region has 13 residues. Germline assignment: CDR1 SGHTA and CDR2 FQGNSA. Trimming cost V 2 bases and J 2 bases, with 6 bases left between them. CDR3 in DNA: TGTGCCAGCAGCTTACCAGGGAACTATGGCTACACCTTC. Translated: CASSLPGNYGYTF. Supplemented by reference TRBV7-2 and TRBJ1-2, the full variable domain reads GAGVSQSPSNKVTEKGKDVELRCDPISGHTALYWYRQSLGQGLEFLIYFQGNSAPDKSGLPSDRFSAERTGGSVSTLTIQRTQQEDSAVYLCASSLPGNYGYTFGSGTRLTVV.

This chain links TRBV12-3 or TRBV12-4 with TRBJ1-6, with 8 bases that match TRBD1. V dropped 8 bases and J dropped 7; count of bases not matched to a gene: 4. The CDR3 extends over 13 amino acids. The CDR3 loop is CASGQGLNSPLHF. In DNA, the CDR3 is TGTGCCAGCGGACAGGGTCTAAATTCACCCCTCCACTTT.

DNA of the CDR3: TGTGCCAGCAGTCCTTATGGACAGGGGTACAATCAGCCCCAGCATTTT. This encodes CASSPYGQGYNQPQHF. The V call is TRBV27, the J call TRBJ1-5; TRBD1 matches 9 bases. The V segment lost 5 bases and the J segment 3 bases; nucleotides outside the gene matches: 8. Germline CDR1 reads MNHEY; CDR2 reads SMNVEV (reference sequence). The CDR3 totals 16 residues.

The CDR3 region has the DNA TGCGCCAGCAGCTTGGTGAGGGGGACTAGCGATTCACGGCGCGGACTGCTAGTCACAGATACGCAGTATTTT. This sequence encodes CASSLVRGTSDSRRGLLVTDTQYF. The chain is built from TRBV5-1 and TRBJ2-3, with 10 bases fitting TRBD2. V shed 0 bases and J 2 bases; nucleotides not matched to a gene: 27. CDR1 and CDR2 (germline): SGHRS, YFSETQ. This CDR3 is built from 24 residues.

This clone was seen a few times. The chain carries TRBV19 and TRBJ2-2; tentatively, D is TRBD1 (7 bases). The germline V gene has CDR1 LNHDA and CDR2 SQIVND (reference sequence). V lost 6 bases and J 6 bases, leaving 14 bases between the germline ends. This CDR3 is built from 14 residues. CDR3 sequence (DNA): TGTGCCAGTAGGCAGGGGGGAGTGGCCGGGGAGCTGTTTTTT. Translated: CASRQGGVAGELFF.

The CDR3 region has the DNA TGTGCCAGCAGCTTAGATTACACCGCTTATGGCTACACCTTC. It specifies CASSLDYTAYGYTF. This sequence joins TRBV7-9 and TRBJ1-2; D gene ambiguous. This CDR3 contains 14 residues. Germline lookup yields CDR1 SEHNR and CDR2 FQNEAQ (reference sequence). The V end lost 1 base, the J end lost 5 bases, and 11 bases lay between the germline ends.